The T cell receptor (beta chain) under discussion was sequenced for a study of T cells in Graves' hyperthyroidism and ophthalmopathy. Study-wide context: It was at initial diagnosis, before any treatment, that peripheral blood was collected. Whole-study findings and limits: Among clonotypes expanded in thyroid above 0.001, most were also found in blood.

TCR beta CDR3 regions were amplified from RNA transcripts. First-round RT-PCR of the TCR CDR3 relied on the HTBI primer set. TCRdb analysed the multiplex PCR reads with MiXCR anew, one entry per CDR3 protein. The sample yields around 350,000 distinct CDR3 sequences, more than 15% seen once. CDR3 size: 17 residues. Germline values: CDR1 KGHSH, CDR2 LQKENI. Diagnosis of hyperthyroidism was new in patients aged 18 to 65, and its duration was under 2 months. The study left out patients who had uncontrolled infection, other autoimmune disease, pregnancy or lactation. This clonotype has only a few counts. Antigen: not known. An end of the junction does not agree with germline; a read error may underlie this.

The V and J genes are TRBV18 and TRBJ1-5; D possibly corresponds to TRBD1 (5 bases). The source of this sequence is a young woman with Graves' hyperthyroidism that later progressed to Graves' ophthalmopathy. Sequencing used blood. Here the CDR3 DNA reads TGTGCCAGCTCAGCTGCTTCGGGGGTGGGAAGCAATCAGCTCCAGCATTTT. This encodes CASSAASGVGSNQLQHF.